Sequencing of this T cell receptor beta chain was carried out in a study of identical twins. Using its own MiXCR run on the 5' RACE reads, TCRdb lists one record per CDR3 protein. This sample yields 460,000 or so distinct CDR3 sequences, of which 14% are seen a single time; over 0.5% belongs to the top ten. The CDR3 covers 14 residues. CDR1 and CDR2 (germline): MNHNS, SASEGT. The germline V and J ends were trimmed by 5 bases and 14 bases, with 23 bases remaining between them. This clonotype was observed a few times. This sample also belongs to another study, concerning yellow fever vaccine responses in identical twins.

Sequencing was done on a sample of CD4+ T cells sorted from blood. V gene TRBV6-1 combines with J gene TRBJ2-3, with D possibly matching TRBD1 (5 bases). The receptor was derived from a woman aged 18-35 years in good health. CDR3 nucleotide sequence: TGTGCCAGCAGTCCCCGGGCTCAGGGTGGTAAAGGGTATTTT. Encoded protein: CASSPRAQGGKGYF.